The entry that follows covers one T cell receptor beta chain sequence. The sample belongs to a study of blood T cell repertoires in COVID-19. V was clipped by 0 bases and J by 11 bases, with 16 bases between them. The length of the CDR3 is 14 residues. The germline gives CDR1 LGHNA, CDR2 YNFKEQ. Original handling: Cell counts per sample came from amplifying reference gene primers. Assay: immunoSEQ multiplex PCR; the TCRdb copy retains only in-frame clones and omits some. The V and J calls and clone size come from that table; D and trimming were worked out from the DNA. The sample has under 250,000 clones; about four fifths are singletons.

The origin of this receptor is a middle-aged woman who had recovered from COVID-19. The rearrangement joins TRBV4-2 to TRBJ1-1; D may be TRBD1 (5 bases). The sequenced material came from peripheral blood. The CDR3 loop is CASSQDVLWGKAFF. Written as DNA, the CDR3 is TGTGCCAGCAGCCAAGACGTTCTATGGGGCAAGGCTTTCTTT.